This T cell receptor beta chain emerged from a study of cytomegalovirus exposure and HLA in healthy donors. The PCR was carried out with 60 Vbeta primers and 13 Jbeta primers. Measured with immunoSEQ multiplex PCR; TCRdb has only the in-frame clones, and not every one. The sample has 98,000 or so clones, more than 75% seen once; the top ten hold around 1.5%. Details on this clone: Its antigen is undetermined.

Overall study results and limits: It was shown in a later analysis that HLA-associated TCR beta chains were more clonally expanded than other, equally common chains.

V was trimmed by 0 bases and J by 7 bases, leaving 16 bases between them. The germline gives CDR1 LNHNV, CDR2 YYDKDF (reference sequence). The CDR3 is 15 amino acids. The source material was PBMCs. The receptor was isolated from a woman aged 40 to 50 in good health and CMV-seronegative. The J gene is TRBJ2-7, the V gene TRBV15, with D perhaps matching TRBD1 (5 bases). The CDR3 sequence: CATSRDPHQGSEQYF. CDR3 DNA: TGTGCCACCAGCAGAGATCCGCACCAGGGTTCGGAGCAGTACTTC.